This is a list of T cell receptor beta chains from one sample in a study of blood T cell repertoires in COVID-19. Assay: immunoSEQ multiplex PCR; the TCRdb copy retains only in-frame clones and omits some. The sample shows some 330,000 clones, roughly nine tenths of them seen only once. The sequenced sample consisted of PBMCs or T cells enriched from blood (not recorded which). The receptor set was obtained from a woman between 25 and 40 years old who had recovered from COVID-19. CDR3s leave out the opening cysteine and the closing phenylalanine or tryptophan. Fields, in order: V gene, J gene, CDR3 protein.

TRBV11-2	TRBJ2-1	ASSHQDSNEQF
TRBV4-2	TRBJ2-7	ASSHPGGGPYEQY
TRBV19	TRBJ1-1	ASRDRRSGNTEAF
TRBV4-1	TRBJ2-7	ASSLQGSSYEQY
TRBV23-1	TRBJ1-5	ASSPPTSYSNQPQH
TRBV19	TRBJ2-1	ATSGWAGSGTEQF
TRBV14	TRBJ2-4	ASSLDRESVQY
TRBV29-1	TRBJ1-1	SVGGDTEAF
TRBV5-1	TRBJ1-1	ASSKSTGVPTEAF
TRBV7-3	TRBJ1-4	ASSPVVGADNEKLF
TRBV6-2/TRBV6-3	TRBJ2-7	ASSSTGVAYEQY
TRBV11-2	TRBJ2-2	ASSLGRLAYGELF
TRBV4-1	TRBJ1-1	ASSQDRGGIDRNTEAF
TRBV3-1/TRBV3-2	TRBJ1-6	ASSPGTVGNSPLH
TRBV12-3/TRBV12-4	TRBJ1-2	ASSLGRNYGYT
TRBV28	TRBJ1-2	ASSLAGFALPYT
TRBV28	TRBJ1-2	ASSLAGQGYYGYT
TRBV3-1/TRBV3-2	TRBJ2-2	ASSSRDYTTNTGELF
TRBV14	TRBJ2-3	ASSFRRGRDTDTQY
TRBV3-1/TRBV3-2	TRBJ2-7	ASSQAPGSSYEQY
TRBV18	TRBJ2-5	ASSPPGEETQY
TRBV28	TRBJ1-2	ASSRSQYYGYT
TRBV14	TRBJ2-5	ASSQAGETQY
TRBV3-1/TRBV3-2	TRBJ2-2	ASSQVRQGGELF
TRBV18	TRBJ1-3	ASSSGGNTIY
TRBV7-9	TRBJ2-2	ASSLGSGTGNTGELF
TRBV7-6	TRBJ2-3	ASSSGSNILLRGDTQY
TRBV9	TRBJ2-7	ASSVGVTGGLYEQY
TRBV2	TRBJ1-2	ASSGIQGDAGYT
TRBV19	TRBJ1-1	ASSISGFTEAF
TRBV6-6	TRBJ2-7	ASSRGLAGGPSSYEQY
TRBV7-5	TRBJ1-5	ARNNRGNQPQH
TRBV28	TRBJ1-5	ASRGTRGNQPQH
TRBV5-1	TRBJ2-1	ASIQSGRSGEQF
TRBV12-3/TRBV12-4	TRBJ2-4	ASSPRDGGTQY
TRBV7-2	TRBJ2-7	ASSFSVGSSYEQY
TRBV19	TRBJ2-1	ASSEPPFSGNEQF
TRBV2	TRBJ2-7	ASSADRASYEQY
TRBV4-3	TRBJ1-1	ASSDRGTNTEAF
TRBV12-5	TRBJ1-1	ASGSPIPAGQGNTEAF
TRBV13	TRBJ2-7	ASSPHDSGGAAYEQY
TRBV28	TRBJ2-7	ASSPTGDGNEQY
TRBV28	TRBJ1-5	ASSLRAQPGMSNQPQH
TRBV27	TRBJ2-5	ASSTIQGVQETQY
TRBV11-2	TRBJ2-7	ASSLLSYSYEQY